This T cell receptor (beta chain) was sequenced during a study of T cells after yellow fever vaccination. 5'RACE template switching added a universal primer site and UMIs to TCR cDNA. TCRdb itself ran the 5' RACE reads through MiXCR, one entry per CDR3 protein. The table records over 65,000 distinct CDR3 sequences, about 14% of them present only once. V was trimmed by 3 bases and J by 4 bases, leaving 3 bases between them. This CDR3 region has 11 residues. Germline CDR1 and CDR2: MDHEN and SYDVKM. General study points: The booster saw the reappearance of most primary-vaccination clones (roughly 97% CD4, roughly 90% CD8). FACS-sorted repertoires might harbor abundant contaminating clonotypes from the bulk population. Secondary responses were weaker yet peaked faster, day 5 versus 15.

The material sequenced was CD8+ T cells not binding an NS4B(214-222) dextramer, sorted from PBMCs, taken about 21 days after the first yellow fever vaccination. The chain carries TRBV28 and TRBJ1-1; D not resolved. The source is a man younger than 30 who received the YFV17D yellow fever vaccine. The CDR3 is CASSLFTEAFF. Written as DNA, the CDR3 is TGTGCCAGCAGTTTGTTCACTGAAGCTTTCTTT.